This TCR beta chain derives from a study of cytomegalovirus exposure and HLA in healthy donors. Turning to the study itself: Of some 360 genotyped donors, roughly 80% clustered with self-reported Caucasian donors.

The CDR3 totals 17 residues. Germline CDR1 and CDR2: SEHNR and FQNEAQ (reference sequence). Notes on this clone: A read error may account for a junction end that differs from germline.

The PCR contained 60 Vbeta and 13 Jbeta primers. The protocol was immunoSEQ multiplex PCR, while the TCRdb copy is restricted to in-frame clones and leaves out a portion. The sample lists hundreds of thousands of clones, 70% to 85% occurring once. Input material: PBMCs. The sequence was collected from a male donor in good health and CMV-seronegative. The chain uses TRBV7-9 and TRBJ2-7, with 8 bases matching TRBD1. CDR3 DNA sequence: TGTTCCAGCAGCGTGTACCAGGGGGCCACAGGAAACTACGAGCAGTACTTC. It specifies CSSSVYQGATGNYEQYF.